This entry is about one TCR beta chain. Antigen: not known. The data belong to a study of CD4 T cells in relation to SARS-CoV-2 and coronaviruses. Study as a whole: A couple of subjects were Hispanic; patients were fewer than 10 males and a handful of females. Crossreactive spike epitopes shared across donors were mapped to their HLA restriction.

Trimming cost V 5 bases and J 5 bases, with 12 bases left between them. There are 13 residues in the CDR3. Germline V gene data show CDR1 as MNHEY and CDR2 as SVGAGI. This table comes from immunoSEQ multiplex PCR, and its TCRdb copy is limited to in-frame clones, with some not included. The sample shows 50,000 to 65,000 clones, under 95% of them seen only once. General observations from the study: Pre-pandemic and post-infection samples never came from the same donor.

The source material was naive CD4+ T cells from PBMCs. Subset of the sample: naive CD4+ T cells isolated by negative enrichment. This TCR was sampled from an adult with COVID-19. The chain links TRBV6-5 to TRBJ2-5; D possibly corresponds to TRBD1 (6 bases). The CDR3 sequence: CASSIAGEETQYF. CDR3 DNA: TGTGCCAGCAGTATAGCAGGGGAGGAGACCCAGTACTTC.